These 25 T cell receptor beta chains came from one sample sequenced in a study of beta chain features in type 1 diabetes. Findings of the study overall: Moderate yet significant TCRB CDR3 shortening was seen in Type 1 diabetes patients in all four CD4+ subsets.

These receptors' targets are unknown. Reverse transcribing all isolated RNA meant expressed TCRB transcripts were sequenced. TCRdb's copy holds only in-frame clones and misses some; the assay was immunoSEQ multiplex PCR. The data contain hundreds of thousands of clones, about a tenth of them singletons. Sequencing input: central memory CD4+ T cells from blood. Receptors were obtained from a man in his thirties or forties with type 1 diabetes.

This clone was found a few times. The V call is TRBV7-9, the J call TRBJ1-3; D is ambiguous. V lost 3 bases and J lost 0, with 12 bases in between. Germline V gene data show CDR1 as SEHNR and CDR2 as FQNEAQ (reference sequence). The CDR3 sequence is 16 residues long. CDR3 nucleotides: TGTGCCAGCAGCTTTGGACGGTCTAGCTCTGGAAACACCATATATTTT. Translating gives CASSFGRSSSGNTIYF.

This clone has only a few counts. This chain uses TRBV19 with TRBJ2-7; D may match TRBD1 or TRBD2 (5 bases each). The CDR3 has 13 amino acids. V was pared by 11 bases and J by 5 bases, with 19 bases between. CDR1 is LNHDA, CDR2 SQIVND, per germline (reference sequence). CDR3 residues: CAGPKGRDHEQYF. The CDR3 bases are TGTGCCGGACCTAAGGGCAGGGACCACGAGCAGTACTTC.

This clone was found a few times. Here the CDR3 DNA reads TGTGCCAGCAGCTTTGACAGGGCCCGGGAAAAACTGTTTTTT. Its translation is CASSFDRAREKLFF. The rearrangement links TRBV7-9 to TRBJ1-4, with 7 bases identical to TRBD1. The V gene's germline CDR1 is SEHNR and CDR2 FQNEAQ (reference sequence). The V gene end was trimmed by 3 bases and the J gene end by 8 bases; junction bases not matched to a gene: 6. The CDR3 totals 14 residues.

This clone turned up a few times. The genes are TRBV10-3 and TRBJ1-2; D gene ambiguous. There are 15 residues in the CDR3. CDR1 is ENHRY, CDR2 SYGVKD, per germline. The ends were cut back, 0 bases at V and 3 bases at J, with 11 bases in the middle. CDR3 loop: CAISESGFSDYGYTF. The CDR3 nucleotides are TGTGCCATCAGTGAGTCGGGGTTCTCGGACTATGGCTACACCTTC.

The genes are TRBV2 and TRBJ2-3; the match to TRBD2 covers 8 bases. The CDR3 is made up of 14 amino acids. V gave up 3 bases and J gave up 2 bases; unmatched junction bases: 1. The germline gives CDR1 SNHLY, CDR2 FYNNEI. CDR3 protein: CASSEGLDTDTQYF. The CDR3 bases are TGTGCCAGCAGTGAGGGACTAGACACAGATACGCAGTATTTT.

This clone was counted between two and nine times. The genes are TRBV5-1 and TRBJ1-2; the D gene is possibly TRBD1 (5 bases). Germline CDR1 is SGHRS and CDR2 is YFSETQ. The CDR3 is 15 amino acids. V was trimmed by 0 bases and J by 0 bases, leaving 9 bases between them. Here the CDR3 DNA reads TGCGCCAGCAGCTTGGCTGGGGACGCTAACTATGGCTACACCTTC. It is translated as CASSLAGDANYGYTF.

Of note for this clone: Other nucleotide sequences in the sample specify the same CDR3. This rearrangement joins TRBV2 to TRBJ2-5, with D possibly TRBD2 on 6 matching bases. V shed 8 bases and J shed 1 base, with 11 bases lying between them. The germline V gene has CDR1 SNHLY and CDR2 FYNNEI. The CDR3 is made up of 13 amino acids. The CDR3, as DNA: TGTGCCAGCTCCCGGGACTCCCAAGAGACCCAGTACTTC. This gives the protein CASSRDSQETQYF. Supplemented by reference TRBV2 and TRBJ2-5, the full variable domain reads EPEVTQTPSHQVTQMGQEVILRCVPISNHLYFYWYRQILGQKVEFLVSFYNNEISEKSEIFDDQFSVERPDGSNFTLKIRSTKLEDSAMYFCASSRDSQETQYFGPGTRLLVL.

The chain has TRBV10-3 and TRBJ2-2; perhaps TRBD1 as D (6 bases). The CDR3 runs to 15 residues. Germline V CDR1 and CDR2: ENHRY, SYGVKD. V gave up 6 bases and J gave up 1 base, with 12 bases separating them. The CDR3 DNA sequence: TGTGCCATCAGACCGCAGGGACAGAACACCGGGGAGCTGTTTTTT. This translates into CAIRPQGQNTGELFF.

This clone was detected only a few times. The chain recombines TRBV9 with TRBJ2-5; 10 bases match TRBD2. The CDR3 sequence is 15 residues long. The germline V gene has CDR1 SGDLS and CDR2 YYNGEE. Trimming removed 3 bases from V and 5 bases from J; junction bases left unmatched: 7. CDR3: CASSARLAGVETQYF. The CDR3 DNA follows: TGTGCCAGCAGCGCCCGACTAGCGGGTGTGGAGACCCAGTACTTC. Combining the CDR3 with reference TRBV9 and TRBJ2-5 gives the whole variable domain DSGVTQTPKHLITATGQRVTLRCSPRSGDLSVYWYQQSLDQGLQFLIQYYNGEERAKGNILERFSAQQFPDLHSELNLSSLELGDSALYFCASSARLAGVETQYFGPGTRLLVL.

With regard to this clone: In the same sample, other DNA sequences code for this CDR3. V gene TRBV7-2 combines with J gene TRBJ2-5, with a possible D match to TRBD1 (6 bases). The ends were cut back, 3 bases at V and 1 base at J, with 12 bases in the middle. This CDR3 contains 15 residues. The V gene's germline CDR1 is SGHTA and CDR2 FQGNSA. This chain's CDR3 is CASSFPQGLQETQYF. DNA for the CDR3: TGTGCCAGCAGCTTCCCACAGGGCCTCCAAGAGACCCAGTACTTC.

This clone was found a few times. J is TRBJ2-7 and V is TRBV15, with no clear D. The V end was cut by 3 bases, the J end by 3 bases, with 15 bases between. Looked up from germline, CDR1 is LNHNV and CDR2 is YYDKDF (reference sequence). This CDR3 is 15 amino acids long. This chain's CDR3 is CATSRPRDGIYEQYF. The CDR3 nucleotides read TGTGCCACCAGCAGGCCCAGAGACGGAATCTACGAGCAGTACTTC.

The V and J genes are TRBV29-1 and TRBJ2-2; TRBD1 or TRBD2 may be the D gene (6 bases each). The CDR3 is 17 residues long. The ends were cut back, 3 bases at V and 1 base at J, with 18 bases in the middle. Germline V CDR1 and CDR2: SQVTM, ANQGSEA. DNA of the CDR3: TGCAGCGTTGAGTTGGGCCGGGGGCCAGGGAACACCGGGGAGCTGTTTTTT. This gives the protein CSVELGRGPGNTGELFF.

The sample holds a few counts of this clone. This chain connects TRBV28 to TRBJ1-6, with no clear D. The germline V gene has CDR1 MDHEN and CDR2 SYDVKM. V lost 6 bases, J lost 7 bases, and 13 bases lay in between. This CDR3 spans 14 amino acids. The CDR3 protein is CASRNRVPNSPLHF. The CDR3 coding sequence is TGTGCCAGCAGGAACCGGGTTCCGAATTCACCCCTCCACTTT.

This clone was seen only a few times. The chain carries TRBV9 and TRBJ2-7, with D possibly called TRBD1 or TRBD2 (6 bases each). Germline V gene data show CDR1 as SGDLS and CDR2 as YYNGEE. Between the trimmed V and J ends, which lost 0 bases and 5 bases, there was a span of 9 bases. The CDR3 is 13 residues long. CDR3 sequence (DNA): TGTGCCAGCAGCGTAGTGGGGGGCAACGAGCAGTACTTC. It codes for CASSVVGGNEQYF.

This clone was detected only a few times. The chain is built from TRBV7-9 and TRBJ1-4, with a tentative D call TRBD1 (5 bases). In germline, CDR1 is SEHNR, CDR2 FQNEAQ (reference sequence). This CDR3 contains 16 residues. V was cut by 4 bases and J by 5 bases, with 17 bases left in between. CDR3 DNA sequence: TGTGCCAGCAGCTCCTCCCCGGGACGGGACAATGAAAAACTGTTTTTT. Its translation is CASSSSPGRDNEKLFF.

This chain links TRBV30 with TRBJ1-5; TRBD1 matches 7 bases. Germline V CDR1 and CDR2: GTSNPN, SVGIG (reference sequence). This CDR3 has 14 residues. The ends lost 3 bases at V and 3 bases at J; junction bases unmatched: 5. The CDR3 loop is CAWSSGQYNQPQHF. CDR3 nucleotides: TGTGCCTGGAGCTCGGGACAGTACAATCAGCCCCAGCATTTT.

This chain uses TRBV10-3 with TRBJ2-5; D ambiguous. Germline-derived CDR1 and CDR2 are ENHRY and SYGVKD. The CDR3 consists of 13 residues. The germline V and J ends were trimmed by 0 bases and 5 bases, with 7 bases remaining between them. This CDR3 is CAISESFSETQYF. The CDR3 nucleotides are TGTGCCATCAGTGAGTCCTTCTCGGAGACCCAGTACTTC.

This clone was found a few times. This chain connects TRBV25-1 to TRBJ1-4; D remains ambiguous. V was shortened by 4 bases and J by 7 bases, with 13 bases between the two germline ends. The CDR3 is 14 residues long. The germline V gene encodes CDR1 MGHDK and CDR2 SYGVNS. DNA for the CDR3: TGTGCCAGCAGTGGGAGTGCAGTGGTTGAAAAACTGTTTTTT. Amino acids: CASSGSAVVEKLFF.

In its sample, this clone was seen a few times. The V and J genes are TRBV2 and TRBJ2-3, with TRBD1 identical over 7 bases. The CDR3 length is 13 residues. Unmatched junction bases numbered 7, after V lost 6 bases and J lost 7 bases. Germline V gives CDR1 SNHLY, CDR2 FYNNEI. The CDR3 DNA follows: TGTGCCAGCAGGCAACCGGGACAGAATACGCAGTATTTT. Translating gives CASRQPGQNTQYF.

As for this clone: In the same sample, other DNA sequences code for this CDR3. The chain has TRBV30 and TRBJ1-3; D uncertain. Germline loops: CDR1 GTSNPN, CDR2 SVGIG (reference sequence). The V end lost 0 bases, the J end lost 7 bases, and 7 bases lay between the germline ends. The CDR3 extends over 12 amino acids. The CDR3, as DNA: TGTGCCTGGAGTGTGAAAGGGAACACCATATATTTT. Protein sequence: CAWSVKGNTIYF.

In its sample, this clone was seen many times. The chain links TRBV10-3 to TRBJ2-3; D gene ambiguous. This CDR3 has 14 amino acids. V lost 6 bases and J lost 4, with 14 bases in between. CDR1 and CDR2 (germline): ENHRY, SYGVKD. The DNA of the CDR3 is TGTGCCATCAGCGATCGGACCGGCTCAGATACGCAGTATTTT. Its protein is CAISDRTGSDTQYF.

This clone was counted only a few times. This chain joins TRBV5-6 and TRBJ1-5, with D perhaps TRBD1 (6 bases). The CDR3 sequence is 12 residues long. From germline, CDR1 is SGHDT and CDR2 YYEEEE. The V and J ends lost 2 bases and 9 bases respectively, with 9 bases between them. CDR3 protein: CASSFQGWPQHF. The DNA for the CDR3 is TGTGCCAGCAGCTTCCAGGGGTGGCCCCAGCATTTT.

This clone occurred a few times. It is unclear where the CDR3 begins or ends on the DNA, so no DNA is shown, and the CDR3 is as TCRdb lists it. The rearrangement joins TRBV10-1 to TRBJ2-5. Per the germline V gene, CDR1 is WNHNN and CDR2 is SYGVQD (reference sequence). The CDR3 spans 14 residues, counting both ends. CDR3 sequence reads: CASSVSGPGETQYF.

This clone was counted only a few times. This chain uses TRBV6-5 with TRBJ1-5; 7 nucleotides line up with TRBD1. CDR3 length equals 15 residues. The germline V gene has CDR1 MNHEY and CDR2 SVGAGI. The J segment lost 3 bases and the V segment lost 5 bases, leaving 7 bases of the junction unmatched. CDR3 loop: CASSPGQRNNQPQHF. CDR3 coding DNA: TGTGCCAGCAGTCCGGGACAGCGGAACAATCAGCCCCAGCATTTT.

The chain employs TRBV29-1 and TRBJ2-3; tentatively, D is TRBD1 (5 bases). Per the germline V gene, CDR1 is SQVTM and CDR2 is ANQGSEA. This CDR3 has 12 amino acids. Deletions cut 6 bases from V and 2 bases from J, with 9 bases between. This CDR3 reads CSVQGVTDTQYF. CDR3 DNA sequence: TGCAGCGTGCAGGGTGTCACAGATACGCAGTATTTT.